This is a list of T cell receptor beta chains from one sample in a study of blood T cell repertoires in COVID-19. Profiling relied on immunoSEQ multiplex PCR, and the TCRdb table lists in-frame clones only, not all of them. The sample has about 94,000 clones; around 86% are singletons. The material sequenced was peripheral blood. The receptor source for this set is an elderly woman with acute or convalescent COVID-19. CDR3s include the opening cysteine and the closing phenylalanine or tryptophan. Fields, in order: J gene, D gene, V gene, clone size, CDR3 DNA, CDR3 protein. D genes are given only for firm matches. Not all rows give a size; the values are once, few, many and, for expanded clones, a class.

J: TRBJ2-3
D: NA
V: TRBV6-6
size: NA
DNA: TGTGCCAGCAGCCCCCCTAGCACAGATACGCAGTATTTT
CDR3: CASSPPSTDTQYF

J: TRBJ1-5
D: NA
V: TRBV7-2
size: NA
DNA: TGTGCCAGCAGCCGACAGGATAATCAGCCCCAGCATTTT
CDR3: CASSRQDNQPQHF

J: TRBJ1-5
D: TRBD1
V: TRBV6-5
size: NA
DNA: TGTGCCAGCAGAACCGGACAGGGCCCTAATCAGCCCCAGCATTTT
CDR3: CASRTGQGPNQPQHF

J: TRBJ1-1
D: NA
V: TRBV14
size: NA
DNA: TGTGCCAGCAGCCAGCAGATGAACACTGAAGCTTTCTTT
CDR3: CASSQQMNTEAFF

J: TRBJ1-5
D: NA
V: TRBV7-8
size: NA
DNA: TGTGCCAGCAGCTCTTTAACCATGTTCGGCACAGGGAGTGGTCAGCCCCAGCATTTT
CDR3: CASSSLTMFGTGSGQPQHF

J: TRBJ2-7
D: NA
V: TRBV21-1
size: NA
DNA: TGTGCCAGAATACGTACCGGGACAGGGGTGGAGTACGAGCAGTACTTC
CDR3: CARIRTGTGVEYEQYF

J: TRBJ1-5
D: NA
V: TRBV19
size: NA
DNA: TGTGCCAGTAGTTTTGGGGGGGGAGAAGGGCCCCAGCATTTT
CDR3: CASSFGGGEGPQHF

J: TRBJ2-1
D: TRBD2
V: TRBV5-6
size: NA
DNA: TGTGCCAGCAGCCGGGAGGAGGGTAGCGACTACAATGAGCAGTTCTTC
CDR3: CASSREEGSDYNEQFF

J: TRBJ1-1
D: NA
V: TRBV7-9
size: NA
DNA: TGTGCCAGCAGCTTTTCCGTGAACACTGAAGCTTTCTTT
CDR3: CASSFSVNTEAFF

J: TRBJ1-2
D: TRBD1
V: TRBV3-1/TRBV3-2
size: NA
DNA: TGTGCCAGCAGCCAAGGGCAGGGGGACTATGGCTACACCTTC
CDR3: CASSQGQGDYGYTF

J: TRBJ1-5
D: NA
V: TRBV6-5
size: NA
DNA: TGTGCCAGCAGACCAGCAGGGGAAGGGCAGCCCCAGCATTTT
CDR3: CASRPAGEGQPQHF

J: TRBJ1-5
D: NA
V: TRBV2
size: NA
DNA: TGTGCCAGCAGTGAAGCGACAAATCAGCCCCAGCATTTT
CDR3: CASSEATNQPQHF

J: TRBJ2-5
D: NA
V: TRBV11-2
size: NA
DNA: TGTGCCAGCAGCGGTGGTCGGCGGAGACCCCAAGAGACCCAGTACTTC
CDR3: CASSGGRRRPQETQYF

J: TRBJ2-3
D: NA
V: TRBV18
size: NA
DNA: TGTGCCAGCTCACCCCAGGTGGTCGCAGATACGCAGTATTTT
CDR3: CASSPQVVADTQYF

J: TRBJ1-3
D: TRBD1
V: TRBV19
size: NA
DNA: TGTGCCAGCCGAGGGGGCGCAGCTGGAAACACCATATATTTT
CDR3: CASRGGAAGNTIYF

J: TRBJ2-1
D: TRBD2
V: TRBV6-5
size: NA
DNA: TGTGCCAGCAGATCAAAGACTAGCGGGGGGCAGTTCTTC
CDR3: CASRSKTSGGQFF

J: TRBJ1-1
D: NA
V: TRBV13
size: NA
DNA: TGTGCCAGCAGCTTAGGCCTAAGATGGGGGGAGAACACTGAAGCTTTCTTT
CDR3: CASSLGLRWGENTEAFF

J: TRBJ2-1
D: NA
V: TRBV4-1
size: once
DNA: TGCGCCAGCAGCCAAGACCGGACTCAGCAGTTCTTC
CDR3: CASSQDRTQQFF

J: TRBJ1-1
D: NA
V: TRBV18
size: once
DNA: TGTGCCAGCTCATATGCAGGAAGGGGTGACACTGAAGCTTTCTTT
CDR3: CASSYAGRGDTEAFF

J: TRBJ2-1
D: TRBD2
V: TRBV19
size: NA
DNA: TGTGCCAGTAGTGTACTAGCGGGGGGCCTATACAATGAGCAGTTCTTC
CDR3: CASSVLAGGLYNEQFF

J: TRBJ1-2
D: NA
V: TRBV19
size: NA
DNA: TGTGCCAGTAGTCTCCGGGCCGGAGGAGAGAACTATGGCTACACCTTC
CDR3: CASSLRAGGENYGYTF

J: TRBJ1-1
D: NA
V: TRBV12-5
size: NA
DNA: TGTGCTAGTGGCCTCGGTGGCACTGAAGCTTTCTTT
CDR3: CASGLGGTEAFF

J: TRBJ2-3
D: NA
V: TRBV10-1
size: NA
DNA: TGCGCCAGCAGTGAAAATGAGGGGGGGGAAGATACGCAGTATTTT
CDR3: CASSENEGGEDTQYF

J: TRBJ2-3
D: TRBD1
V: TRBV19
size: NA
DNA: TGTGCCAGTAGTATAATGGACAGGGAAACAGATACGCAGTATTTT
CDR3: CASSIMDRETDTQYF

J: TRBJ2-7
D: TRBD1
V: TRBV5-6
size: once
DNA: TGTGCCAGCAGTCCCTTGGGGACAGGGGGAGAGAACGAGCAGTACTTC
CDR3: CASSPLGTGGENEQYF

J: TRBJ1-1
D: TRBD1
V: TRBV6-5
size: NA
DNA: TGTGCCAGCAGTCGTACAGGGGGCGAGACTGAAGCTTTCTTT
CDR3: CASSRTGGETEAFF

J: TRBJ2-2
D: NA
V: TRBV5-1
size: NA
DNA: TGCGCCAGCAACTCCGAGACTAGTATCACCGGGGAGCTGTTTTTT
CDR3: CASNSETSITGELFF

J: TRBJ2-7
D: TRBD1
V: TRBV27
size: NA
DNA: TGTGCCAGCAGTTTAGTTGGACAGGGGATTTACGAGCAGTACTTC
CDR3: CASSLVGQGIYEQYF

J: TRBJ2-7
D: TRBD1
V: TRBV3-1/TRBV3-2
size: once
DNA: TGTGCCAGCAGAGACCCGGGACAGGGGTTCTACTTC
CDR3: CASRDPGQGFYF

J: TRBJ2-2
D: NA
V: TRBV7-2
size: NA
DNA: TGTGCCAGCAGCTTAGGGGGGGTTAACACCGGGGAGCTGTTTTTT
CDR3: CASSLGGVNTGELFF

J: TRBJ2-1
D: TRBD2
V: TRBV19
size: NA
DNA: TGTGCCAGTACTGGACTAGCGGGGGGGCCGAATGAGCAGTTCTTC
CDR3: CASTGLAGGPNEQFF

J: TRBJ2-7
D: TRBD1
V: TRBV3-1/TRBV3-2
size: once
DNA: TGTGCCAGCAGCCAACCAGGGGGATTCATCGACGAGCAGTACTTC
CDR3: CASSQPGGFIDEQYF

J: TRBJ2-7
D: TRBD2
V: TRBV5-4
size: NA
DNA: TGTGCCAGCAGCTTGGGGACTAGCGGGAACGAGCAGTACTTC
CDR3: CASSLGTSGNEQYF

J: TRBJ1-5
D: NA
V: TRBV3-1/TRBV3-2
size: NA
DNA: TGTGCCAGCAGCCTCTCCACAGGTCAGCCCCAGCATTTT
CDR3: CASSLSTGQPQHF

J: TRBJ2-1
D: TRBD2
V: TRBV12-3/TRBV12-4
size: NA
DNA: TGTGCCAGCAGTTCCGGGACTAGCGGGGGAATCTTC
CDR3: CASSSGTSGGIF